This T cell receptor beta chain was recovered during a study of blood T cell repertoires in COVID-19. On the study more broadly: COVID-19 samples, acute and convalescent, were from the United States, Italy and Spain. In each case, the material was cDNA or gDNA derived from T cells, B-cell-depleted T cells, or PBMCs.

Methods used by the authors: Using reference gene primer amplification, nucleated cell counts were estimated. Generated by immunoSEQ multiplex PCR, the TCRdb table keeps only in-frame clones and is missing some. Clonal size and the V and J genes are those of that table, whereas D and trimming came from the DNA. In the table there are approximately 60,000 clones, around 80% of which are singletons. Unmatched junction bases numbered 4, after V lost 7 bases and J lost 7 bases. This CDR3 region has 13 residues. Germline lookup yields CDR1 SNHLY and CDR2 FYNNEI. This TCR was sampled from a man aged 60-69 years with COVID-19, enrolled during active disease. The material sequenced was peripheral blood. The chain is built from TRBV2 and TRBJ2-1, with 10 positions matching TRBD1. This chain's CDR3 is CASMGDRGNEQFF. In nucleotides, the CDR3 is TGTGCCAGCATGGGGGACAGGGGAAATGAGCAGTTCTTC.